Reported below is one T cell receptor (beta chain). The data originate from a study of blood T cell repertoires in COVID-19. Whole-study context: Acute and convalescent COVID-19 specimens originated in the United States, Italy and Spain. Nucleic acid was either cDNA or gDNA, and it came from T cells, B-cell-depleted T cells, or PBMCs.

TCRdb keeps only in-frame clones here, not all; method: immunoSEQ multiplex PCR. Found here are roughly 150,000 clones, 82% of them singletons; the top ten hold 18%. The ends were cut back, 6 bases at V and 2 bases at J, with 7 bases in the middle. The CDR3 sequence is 11 residues long. From germline, CDR1 is SQVTM and CDR2 ANQGSEA. In Cohort 3, a recovered donor had either two negative PCRs, clearance, or symptom resolution. Sequenced material: PBMCs or T cells enriched from blood (not recorded which). This chain uses TRBV29-1 with TRBJ2-5; D perhaps matches TRBD1 (6 bases). This TCR derives from a man aged 55-75 years who had recovered from COVID-19. This CDR3 is CSVGTQETQYF. CDR3 DNA: TGCAGCGTGGGGACACAAGAGACCCAGTACTTC.